This T cell receptor (beta chain) was captured by sequencing in a study of T-cell reconstitution after alpha-beta-depleted transplantation in children. Unique molecular identifiers were incorporated during preparation of the TCRbeta library. TCRdb re-called the PCR reads through MiXCR, storing one row per CDR3 protein. The data hold about 610,000 distinct CDR3 sequences, with 8% to 11% observed a single time. V was clipped by 1 base and J by 4 bases, with 7 bases between them. This CDR3 spans 13 amino acids. Germline CDR1 LGHNA, CDR2 YNFKEQ. The sequences come from PBMCs from the stem cell graft donor, collected from the stem cell graft. This sequence originates from a human donor who donated a stem cell graft to a child with acute myeloid leukemia. V usage is TRBV4-2 and J usage is TRBJ1-1; D is uncertain. The CDR3: CASSQVLVTEAFF. As DNA, the CDR3 is TGTGCCAGCAGCCAAGTGCTGGTCACTGAAGCTTTCTTT.